Listed here are 27 T cell receptor beta chains from one sample, sequenced in a study of shared clonotypes between healthy human individuals. The data were produced by immunoSEQ multiplex PCR, yet TCRdb's version contains in-frame clones alone and is incomplete. The sample lists 2 million to 2.5 million clones, just under 95% occurring once. Material for sequencing was naive CD4+ T cells from PBMCs. Sample subset: CD45RA+ positively selected. The receptors originated from a young man in good health. Some clones in this sample may be carry-over from other donors' samples.

The chain carries TRBV28 and TRBJ1-2; unclear D gene. The ends were cut back, 6 bases at V and 7 bases at J, with 12 bases in the middle. The germline CDR1 and CDR2 sequences are MDHEN and SYDVKM. This CDR3 comprises 12 residues. CDR3 residues: CASSSIFGGYTF. CDR3 DNA sequence: TGTGCCAGCAGCTCGATCTTCGGTGGCTACACCTTC.

The gene calls are TRBV28 and TRBJ2-5, with 7 positions matching TRBD1. This CDR3 is built from 15 residues. J gave up 3 bases and V 4 bases, and 8 bases lay outside the gene matches. Germline loops: CDR1 MDHEN, CDR2 SYDVKM. CDR3 bases: TGTGCCAGCAGTTCCGCGACAGGGATTAAAGAGACCCAGTACTTC. The encoded protein is CASSSATGIKETQYF.

The V and J genes are TRBV5-4 and TRBJ2-7; a possible D gene is TRBD1 (5 bases). Germline CDR1 is SGHNT and CDR2 is YYREEE (reference sequence). V was cut by 2 bases and J by 7 bases, with 16 bases left in between. The CDR3 loop spans 14 amino acids. This chain's CDR3 is CASSFRQGQGEQYF. In nucleotides, the CDR3 is TGTGCCAGCAGCTTCAGGCAGGGCCAAGGGGAGCAGTACTTC.

The chain recombines TRBV6-5 with TRBJ1-1; tentatively, D is TRBD1 (6 bases). This CDR3 is built from 13 residues. Trimming left V 8 bases short and J 4 bases short, with 14 bases between. The germline V gene encodes CDR1 MNHEY and CDR2 SVGAGI. The DNA of the CDR3 is TGTGCCAGCGGTACACAGGGCTTCACTGAAGCTTTCTTT. This sequence encodes CASGTQGFTEAFF.

This clone occurred a few times. The same CDR3 is also encoded by other DNA sequences in this sample. This chain uses TRBV27 with TRBJ1-2, with a weak D call TRBD1 (5 bases). CDR1 is MNHEY and CDR2 is SMNVEV in the germline V gene (reference sequence). The germline V and J ends were trimmed by 4 bases and 4 bases, with 7 bases remaining between them. The CDR3 covers 12 residues. In nucleotides, the CDR3 is TGTGCCAGCAGTTCGGGGGGCTATGGCTACACCTTC. Translated: CASSSGGYGYTF.

The chain is built from TRBV2 and TRBJ1-5; 8 bases align to TRBD1. V shed 7 bases, J shed 4 bases, and the junction held 3 bases outside the gene matches. The CDR3 covers 13 residues. Germline CDR1 SNHLY, CDR2 FYNNEI. CDR3 sequence (DNA): TGTGCCAGCATTGGGGACAGGAATCAGCCCCAGCATTTT. Translation gives CASIGDRNQPQHF.

The rearrangement uses TRBV5-4 and TRBJ1-1; the D gene is possibly TRBD1 (6 bases). The CDR3 runs to 13 residues. Trimming removed 3 bases at V and 1 base at J, with 7 bases between. The germline V gene has CDR1 SGHNT and CDR2 YYREEE (reference sequence). This CDR3 reads CASSSRGNTEAFF. The CDR3 DNA sequence: TGTGCCAGCAGCTCCAGGGGGAACACTGAAGCTTTCTTT.

This chain links TRBV7-9 with TRBJ2-7; TRBD1 agrees at 7 bases. CDR1 SEHNR and CDR2 FQNEAQ come from the germline V gene (reference sequence). The CDR3 loop spans 15 amino acids. J lost 1 base, V lost 1 base, and 4 bases had no gene match. The DNA of the CDR3 is TGTGCCAGCAGCTTAGAGGGCAGGGGGTCCTACGAGCAGTACTTC. Amino acid sequence: CASSLEGRGSYEQYF.

This chain joins TRBV7-8 and TRBJ1-1; TRBD1 is a possible D gene (6 bases). Trimming took off 6 bases at V and 1 base at J, with 18 bases between the two ends. This CDR3 comprises 16 residues. The germline CDR1 and CDR2 sequences are SGHVS and FQNEAQ. The CDR3, as DNA: TGTGCCAGCAGACTCGGGGGGGCGCGTGGGAACACTGAAGCTTTCTTT. As protein: CASRLGGARGNTEAFF.

As to this clone: The sample carries other DNA sequences with the same CDR3. The chain recombines TRBV28 with TRBJ2-1; D gene unclear. Trimming removed 4 bases at V and 8 bases at J, with 6 bases between. The CDR3 consists of 11 residues. The germline V gene has CDR1 MDHEN and CDR2 SYDVKM. In DNA, the CDR3 is TGTGCCAGCAGTTCCCGAGATGAGCAGTTCTTC. Protein sequence: CASSSRDEQFF. The full variable domain, in which reference TRBV28 and TRBJ2-1 provide the parts outside the CDR3, is DVKVTQSSRYLVKRTGEKVFLECVQDMDHENMFWYRQDPGLGLRLIYFSYDVKMKEKGDIPEGYSVSREKKERFSLILESASTNQTSMYLCASSSRDEQFFGPGTRLTVL.

In the case of this clone: Other DNA sequences in this specimen translate into the identical CDR3. The J gene is TRBJ1-2, the V gene TRBV6-5; TRBD1 is a possible D gene (6 bases). V gave up 6 bases and J gave up 2 bases, with 10 bases separating them. Per germline, CDR1 MNHEY and CDR2 SVGAGI. The CDR3 sequence is 13 residues long. CDR3 region: CASSQGQNYGYTF. As DNA, the CDR3 is TGTGCCAGCAGCCAAGGACAGAACTATGGCTACACCTTC.

CDR3: CASSPTQVNTQYF. The CDR3 nucleotides are TGTGCCAGCAGCCCCACACAGGTTAATACGCAGTATTTT. The chain joins TRBV6-1 to TRBJ2-3, with D perhaps TRBD1 (5 bases). CDR3 length equals 13 residues. Germline V lookup: CDR1 MNHNS, CDR2 SASEGT. V lost 6 bases, J lost 7 bases, and 14 bases lay in between.

This clone came up once. This chain uses TRBV15 with TRBJ1-2, with 10 bases matching TRBD1. This CDR3 has 15 amino acids. CDR1 LNHNV and CDR2 YYDKDF come from the germline V gene (reference sequence). V dropped 4 bases and J dropped 2; count of bases not matched to a gene: 4. As DNA, the CDR3 is TGTGCCACCAGCAAGACAGGGGGCAGAAACTATGGCTACACCTTC. Translation gives CATSKTGGRNYGYTF. Drawing the rest from reference TRBV15 and TRBJ1-2, the complete variable domain is DAMVIQNPRYQVTQFGKPVTLSCSQTLNHNVMYWYQQKSSQAPKLLFHYYDKDFNNEADTPDNFQSRRPNTSFCFLDIRSPGLGDTAMYLCATSKTGGRNYGYTFGSGTRLTVV.

The CDR3 region has the DNA TGTGCTAGTGGTTTGGCGTCACAAGTAGTACGTTTGGAGCAGTACTTC. Its protein is CASGLASQVVRLEQYF. V usage is TRBV12-5 and J usage is TRBJ2-7; D call uncertain. The germline V and J ends were trimmed by 1 base and 7 bases, with 20 bases remaining between them. CDR1 and CDR2 from the germline V gene are LGHNT and FRNRAP. The CDR3 has 16 residues.

The rearrangement links TRBV4-3 to TRBJ2-2; D is perhaps TRBD1 (5 bases). V was cut by 0 bases and J by 7 bases, with 12 bases left in between. The CDR3 sequence is 15 residues long. Germline CDR1 and CDR2: LGHNA and YSLEER. CDR3 sequence reads: CASSQDLGVSGELFF. The CDR3 DNA is TGCGCCAGCAGCCAAGATCTAGGGGTGAGCGGGGAGCTGTTTTTT.

The chain carries TRBV14 and TRBJ2-1; D unresolved. Germline V gene data show CDR1 as SGHDN and CDR2 as FVKESK. V shed 2 bases and J shed 4 bases, with 9 bases lying between them. This CDR3 has 14 residues. The CDR3 region has the DNA TGTGCCAGCAGCCAAAGGGTATATTACAATGAGCAGTTCTTC. This encodes CASSQRVYYNEQFF.

The chain joins TRBV29-1 to TRBJ2-1, with 7 bases lining up with TRBD2. V lost 5 bases, J lost 8 bases, and 6 bases stayed unmatched. CDR3 length equals 12 residues. CDR1 is SQVTM, CDR2 ANQGSEA, per germline. In DNA, the CDR3 is TGCAGCGTTCGTTGGGCGGGAGATGAGCAGTTCTTC. The encoded protein is CSVRWAGDEQFF.

This rearrangement joins TRBV28 to TRBJ1-2; tentatively, D is TRBD1 (6 bases). This CDR3 has 14 residues. Trimming removed 7 bases at V and 4 bases at J, with 16 bases between. Germline V gene sequence: CDR1 MDHEN, CDR2 SYDVKM. CDR3 loop: CASTPGGWVYGYTF. The CDR3, as DNA: TGTGCCAGCACCCCGGGGGGCTGGGTCTATGGCTACACCTTC.

The V and J genes are TRBV7-9 and TRBJ2-2; D uncertain. The CDR3 spans 14 residues. From germline, CDR1 is SEHNR and CDR2 FQNEAQ (reference sequence). V lost 0 bases and J lost 6, with 8 bases in between. The CDR3 coding sequence is TGTGCCAGCAGCTTAGCGGCACGGGCCGGGGAGCTGTTTTTT. Amino acids: CASSLAARAGELFF.

The V gene is TRBV28, the J gene TRBJ1-5; a possible D gene is TRBD1 (6 bases). Trimming shortened V by 7 bases and J by 0 bases, and 13 bases separated the two germline ends. The CDR3 length is 15 residues. Germline V gene lookup returns CDR1 MDHEN and CDR2 SYDVKM. Written as DNA, the CDR3 is TGTGCCAGCAATCGAGGGGGGTATAGCAATCAGCCCCAGCATTTT. It encodes CASNRGGYSNQPQHF.

Notes on this clone: Other DNA sequences in this sample translate to the same CDR3. The chain uses TRBV5-5 and TRBJ1-5; D unresolved. Germline-derived CDR1 and CDR2 are SGHKS and YYEKEE (reference sequence). This CDR3 is 12 amino acids long. Trimming stripped 1 base from V and 6 bases from J, with 5 bases between. The CDR3 is CASSLIGQPQHF. The CDR3 nucleotides are TGTGCCAGCAGCTTGATAGGTCAGCCCCAGCATTTT.

J is TRBJ2-1 and V is TRBV10-3; tentatively, D is TRBD1 (6 bases). This CDR3 has 13 amino acids. CDR1 ENHRY and CDR2 SYGVKD come from the germline V gene. V was cut by 9 bases and J by 4 bases, with 13 bases left in between. This chain's CDR3 is CAISTGGYNEQFF. The CDR3 bases are TGTGCCATTTCGACAGGCGGGTACAATGAGCAGTTCTTC.

This clone was detected a few times. J is TRBJ2-7 and V is TRBV6-4, with D perhaps TRBD1 (6 bases). The CDR3 runs 14 residues. The ends were cut back, 4 bases at V and 7 bases at J, with 17 bases in the middle. Per the germline V gene, CDR1 is MRHNA and CDR2 is SNTAGT. This CDR3 is CASSGGTLSREQYF. DNA for the CDR3: TGTGCCAGCAGTGGAGGGACACTATCGAGGGAGCAGTACTTC.

Points on this clone: Other DNA sequences in this specimen translate into the identical CDR3. V is TRBV7-9 and J is TRBJ2-1, with TRBD2 matching 13 bases. Germline V gene lookup returns CDR1 SEHNR and CDR2 FQNEAQ (reference sequence). The V and J ends lost 5 bases and 10 bases, in that order; junction bases with no gene match: 5. This CDR3 is built from 14 residues. This CDR3 is CASSPGLAGVEQFF. The DNA of the CDR3 is TGTGCCAGCAGCCCAGGACTAGCGGGAGTAGAGCAGTTCTTC.

This chain connects TRBV5-1 to TRBJ2-7; 9 bases align to TRBD1. There are 16 residues in the CDR3. The germline V gene encodes CDR1 SGHRS and CDR2 YFSETQ. The V segment lost 0 bases and the J segment 4 bases; nucleotides outside the gene matches: 8. CDR3 sequence reads: CASSLALGQGGYEQYF. In DNA, the CDR3 is TGCGCCAGCAGCTTGGCCTTGGGACAGGGAGGATACGAGCAGTACTTC.

This clone was observed a few times. This rearrangement joins TRBV4-1 to TRBJ1-1, with no clear D. The CDR3 consists of 13 residues. Germline V gives CDR1 MGHRA, CDR2 YSYEKL. Between the trimmed V and J ends, which lost 0 bases and 1 base, there was a span of 3 bases. The CDR3: CASSQEQNTEAFF. The CDR3 coding sequence is TGCGCCAGCAGCCAAGAACAGAACACTGAAGCTTTCTTT.

The chain links TRBV6-6 to TRBJ2-7, with D possibly matching TRBD1 (5 bases). V was pared by 4 bases and J by 3 bases, with 7 bases between. This CDR3 has 12 amino acids. The germline V gene encodes CDR1 MNHNY and CDR2 SVGAGI (reference sequence). CDR3 sequence (DNA): TGTGCCAGCAGTTTCAGGGACTACGAGCAGTACTTC. Amino acids: CASSFRDYEQYF.